The next 25 T cell receptor beta chains were all read from a single sample in a study of blood T cells in healthy people across ages. Sample-barcoded 5' priming and a J-beta primer mix drove a second PCR of about 7 to 11 cycles. TCRdb processed the 5' RACE reads anew with MiXCR; each CDR3 protein has one entry. The repertoire consists of about 900,000 distinct CDR3 sequences, with about 48% occurring once and the leading ten covering around 15%. Specimen: blood. The receptors were gathered from a young man in good health.

The chain has TRBV27 and TRBJ2-1; D unclear. V shed 7 bases and J shed 15 bases, with 22 bases lying between them. The CDR3 covers 13 residues. Per the germline V gene, CDR1 is MNHEY and CDR2 is SMNVEV (reference sequence). The CDR3 nucleotides read TGTGCCAGCACCGACCCCAATTTAAGCCGCGGGTTCTTC. Its protein is CASTDPNLSRGFF.

V gene TRBV29-1 combines with J gene TRBJ2-7; D gene unclear. V lost 4 bases and J 2 bases, leaving 9 bases between the germline ends. The CDR3 is 12 amino acids. Germline values: CDR1 SQVTM, CDR2 ANQGSEA. The CDR3 DNA reads as TGCAGCGTTGTCGGGCGGACCTACGAGCAGTACTTC. Translated: CSVVGRTYEQYF.

To note about this clonotype: With a much larger clone just one base away, this may be a read error. The chain is built from TRBV3-1 and TRBJ2-1, with D perhaps TRBD2 (5 bases). The closer fit of TRBJ2-7 to the DNA end suggests the J call may be wrong. Germline V CDR1 and CDR2: LGHDT, YNNKEL (reference sequence). The CDR3 runs 14 residues. CDR3 protein: CASSPRTRVNEQYF. In DNA form, the CDR3 reads TGTGCCAGCAGCCCTCGGACTCGCGTCAATGAGCAGTACTTC.

This clonotype has only a few counts. V gene TRBV29-1 combines with J gene TRBJ1-1; TRBD1 aligns across 8 bases. Germline V CDR1 and CDR2: SQVTM, ANQGSEA. J was trimmed by 6 bases and V by 4 bases; bases with no gene match: 7. This CDR3 has 13 residues. CDR3 nucleotide sequence: TGCAGCGTTGTGGCAGGGGGCGTCGCTGAAGCTTTCTTT. Residues: CSVVAGGVAEAFF.

The chain has TRBV11-1 and TRBJ2-3; D possibly matches TRBD1 or TRBD2 (8 bases each). The CDR3 loop spans 21 amino acids. V was cut by 5 bases and J by 0 bases, with 30 bases left in between. Germline CDR1 reads SGHAT; CDR2 reads FQDESV (reference sequence). CDR3 region: CASSRQQGTGQRGRSTDTQYF. The CDR3 DNA sequence: TGTGCCAGCAGCCGCCAACAAGGGACAGGTCAGCGGGGGCGTAGCACAGATACGCAGTATTTT. The full variable domain, with the rest looked up from reference TRBV11-1 and TRBJ2-3, is EAEVAQSPRYKITEKSQAVAFWCDPISGHATLYWYRQILGQGPELLVQFQDESVVDDSQLPKDRFSAERLKGVDSTLKIQPAELGDSAMYLCASSRQQGTGQRGRSTDTQYFGPGTRLTVL.

This clonotype has more than one count but fewer than ten. The chain recombines TRBV12-3 or TRBV12-4 with TRBJ1-1; no definite D call. V lost 1 base and J 4 bases, leaving 13 bases between the germline ends. CDR3 length: 15 amino acids. CDR3 nucleotide sequence: TGTGCCAGCAGTTTAGGAGGTCCGGGAATCACTGAAGCTTTCTTT. This encodes CASSLGGPGITEAFF.

This clonotype has a count of ten or more. This rearrangement joins TRBV4-2 to TRBJ2-5, with D maybe TRBD2 (5 bases). Trimming stripped 4 bases from V and 2 bases from J, with 11 bases between. The CDR3 totals 14 residues. CDR1 is LGHNA, CDR2 YNFKEQ, per germline. DNA of the CDR3: TGTGCCAGCAGCCCTGGGGAGCGGCAAGAGACCCAGTACTTC. It translates to CASSPGERQETQYF.

The rearrangement links TRBV6-2 or TRBV6-3 to TRBJ1-5; no firm D call. Germline loops: CDR1 MNHEY, CDR2 SVGEGT. The CDR3 is 13 amino acids. V shed 4 bases and J shed 4 bases, with 8 bases lying between them. This CDR3 reads CASSFTPNQPQHF. The CDR3 coding sequence is TGTGCCAGCAGTTTCACCCCAAATCAGCCCCAGCATTTT.

This chain uses TRBV24-1 with TRBJ2-1; D is ambiguous. CDR3 length: 13 residues. The V gene lost 3 bases and the J gene lost 5 bases, with 7 bases spanning the gap. Germline assignment: CDR1 KGHDR and CDR2 SFDVKD. The CDR3: CATSDGEDNEQFF. DNA for the CDR3: TGTGCCACCAGTGATGGGGAAGACAATGAGCAGTTCTTC.

Of note for this clonotype: A junction boundary mismatches the germline segment, possibly from a read error. J is TRBJ2-5 and V is TRBV7-7; 9 positions agree with TRBD2. The CDR3 covers 14 residues. Germline V CDR1 and CDR2: SSHAT, FNYEAQ (reference sequence). The CDR3 loop is CASSPVAGERTQYF. The CDR3 nucleotides are TGTGCTAGCAGCCCTGTAGCGGGGGAACGGACCCAGTACTTC.

The rearrangement links TRBV6-5 to TRBJ1-4; 10 positions agree with TRBD1. Germline CDR1 is MNHEY and CDR2 is SVGAGI. This CDR3 comprises 16 residues. J was trimmed by 7 bases and V by 0 bases; bases with no gene match: 5. In DNA form, the CDR3 reads TGTGCCAGCAGTTACTCCGGGACAGGGGTTAGTGAAAAACTGTTTTTT. Protein sequence: CASSYSGTGVSEKLFF.

Points on this clonotype: One end of the junction varies from germline; a read error may be responsible. This sequence joins TRBV30 and TRBJ2-1, with TRBD2 matching over 10 bases. CDR1 and CDR2 from the germline V gene are GTSNPN and SVGIG (reference sequence). CDR3 length equals 15 residues. The CDR3 nucleotides are TGTGCCTGGAGTGTAGAACTAGCGGGAAACAATGGGCAGTTCTTC. It is translated as CAWSVELAGNNGQFF.

The rearrangement uses TRBV14 and TRBJ2-1, with TRBD2 matching 14 bases. Germline CDR1 is SGHDN and CDR2 is FVKESK. The CDR3 length is 17 residues. V trimming: 2 bases; J trimming: 10 bases; junction bases outside the gene matches: 10. The CDR3 DNA reads as TGTGCCAGCAGCCAATCTCCGGGACTAGCGGGGGTTGGGGAGCAGTTCTTC. Translating gives CASSQSPGLAGVGEQFF.

This clonotype was detected only a few times. J is TRBJ2-4 and V is TRBV20-1, with TRBD2 matching 12 bases. Near its end, the DNA agrees better with TRBJ2-7, so the J call may be wrong. This CDR3 contains 14 residues. Per germline, CDR1 DFQATT and CDR2 SNEGSKA (reference sequence). CDR3 residues: CSARETSGGHEQYF. The CDR3 coding sequence is TGCAGTGCTAGAGAGACTAGCGGGGGCCACGAGCAGTACTTC.

This chain uses TRBV11-2 with TRBJ1-4; D is ambiguous. V shed 3 bases and J shed 8 bases, with 16 bases lying between them. This CDR3 is built from 15 residues. CDR1 is SGHAT, CDR2 FQNNGV, per germline. The CDR3 region is CASSLWERQREKLFF. CDR3 nucleotide sequence: TGTGCCAGCAGCTTGTGGGAGAGGCAAAGAGAAAAACTGTTTTTT. The entire variable domain, with the rest obtained from reference TRBV11-2 and TRBJ1-4, is as follows: EAGVAQSPRYKIIEKRQSVAFWCNPISGHATLYWYQQILGQGPKLLIQFQNNGVVDDSQLPKDRFSAERLKGVDSTLKIQPAKLEDSAVYLCASSLWERQREKLFFGSGTQLSVL.

This chain joins TRBV6-1 and TRBJ2-3; TRBD2 aligns across 8 bases. The V and J ends lost 8 bases and 1 base, in that order; junction bases with no gene match: 8. The germline gives CDR1 MNHNS, CDR2 SASEGT. This CDR3 has 15 amino acids. For the CDR3, the DNA is TGTGCCAGCTTATTTGGAGCGGGGGGCACAGATACGCAGTATTTT. It specifies CASLFGAGGTDTQYF.

The chain joins TRBV27 to TRBJ2-3, with 9 bases lining up with TRBD2. V lost 4 bases, J lost 5 bases, and 10 bases stayed unmatched. The germline V gene has CDR1 MNHEY and CDR2 SMNVEV (reference sequence). The CDR3 is made up of 16 amino acids. CDR3 loop: CASSSWPAGGLDTQYF. CDR3 DNA: TGTGCCAGCAGTTCGTGGCCAGCGGGGGGTTTAGATACGCAGTATTTT.

This clonotype has a handful of counts. The chain recombines TRBV28 with TRBJ2-1, with TRBD2 matching over 7 bases. Trimming cost V 8 bases and J 10 bases; bases outside gene matches: 17. The germline V gene has CDR1 MDHEN and CDR2 SYDVKM. The CDR3 extends over 15 amino acids. The CDR3 DNA is TGTGCCAGCTTTTCCCAGGGACTCCTGGGAGGGGAGCAGTTCTTC. It codes for CASFSQGLLGGEQFF.

This clonotype was observed a few times. The chain recombines TRBV6-5 with TRBJ1-5; TRBD1 is a possible D gene (5 bases). Germline CDR1 MNHEY, CDR2 SVGAGI. The CDR3 contains 15 residues. The V gene lost 5 bases and the J gene lost 2 bases, with 13 bases spanning the gap. The CDR3, as DNA: TGTGCCAGCAGTCCGGACACCTGGGGCAATCAGCCCCAGCATTTT. It codes for CASSPDTWGNQPQHF.

This clonotype appeared once. The chain employs TRBV6-5 and TRBJ2-1, with D possibly matching TRBD2 (6 bases). Germline V gene lookup returns CDR1 MNHEY and CDR2 SVGAGI. The CDR3 has 14 amino acids. Between the trimmed V and J ends, which lost 6 bases and 6 bases, there was a span of 15 bases. The CDR3 DNA sequence: TGTGCCAGCAGAGCTCTAGCGCCGACCAATGAGCAGTTCTTC. It specifies CASRALAPTNEQFF.

This clonotype was found a few times. This chain uses TRBV9 with TRBJ2-3; the D gene is possibly TRBD1 (5 bases). The germline V and J ends were trimmed by 7 bases and 2 bases, with 11 bases remaining between them. CDR1 SGDLS and CDR2 YYNGEE come from the germline V gene. This CDR3 is built from 13 residues. CDR3 amino acids: CASSRVSTDTQYF. In DNA form, the CDR3 reads TGTGCCAGCTCCAGGGTATCCACAGATACGCAGTATTTT. Supplemented by reference TRBV9 and TRBJ2-3, the full variable domain reads DSGVTQTPKHLITATGQRVTLRCSPRSGDLSVYWYQQSLDQGLQFLIQYYNGEERAKGNILERFSAQQFPDLHSELNLSSLELGDSALYFCASSRVSTDTQYFGPGTRLTVL.

V gene TRBV4-2 combines with J gene TRBJ2-7, with unresolved D. Per germline, CDR1 LGHNA and CDR2 YNFKEQ. Trimming shortened V by 0 bases and J by 0 bases, and 12 bases separated the two germline ends. The CDR3 extends over 16 amino acids. CDR3 in DNA: TGTGCCAGCAGCCAAGAGTGGCCGCTGAGCTCCTACGAGCAGTACTTC. Protein sequence: CASSQEWPLSSYEQYF.

The chain carries TRBV20-1 and TRBJ1-6; the D is unclear. V gave up 1 base and J gave up 6 bases, with 13 bases separating them. From germline, CDR1 is DFQATT and CDR2 SNEGSKA (reference sequence). The CDR3 is 15 residues long. The CDR3 nucleotides read TGCAGTGCTAGAGTCTTGCGGGAGTTTAATTCACCCCTCCACTTT. Encoded protein: CSARVLREFNSPLHF.

The chain combines TRBV29-1 with TRBJ2-7, with D hard to call. The V and J ends lost 4 bases and 2 bases respectively, with 9 bases between them. The length of the CDR3 is 12 residues. CDR1 and CDR2 from the germline V gene are SQVTM and ANQGSEA. The CDR3 DNA is TGCAGCGTTGGGGTGAACACCTACGAGCAGTACTTC. Translated: CSVGVNTYEQYF.

V gene TRBV5-6 combines with J gene TRBJ2-1; D possibly corresponds to TRBD1 (6 bases). With 3 bases removed from V and 2 bases from J, the gap between germline ends came to 15 bases. CDR1 and CDR2 from the germline V gene are SGHDT and YYEEEE. The CDR3 contains 16 residues. CDR3 region: CASSSFTGITYNEQFF. In DNA form, the CDR3 reads TGTGCCAGCAGCTCCTTTACAGGGATCACCTACAATGAGCAGTTCTTC. The full variable domain, its missing parts supplied by reference TRBV5-6 and TRBJ2-1, is DAGVTQSPTHLIKTRGQQVTLRCSPKSGHDTVSWYQQALGQGPQFIFQYYEEEERQRGNFPDRFSGHQFPNYSSELNVNALLLGDSALYLCASSSFTGITYNEQFFGPGTRLTVL.